The 30 T cell receptor beta chains below come from one sample, sequenced in a study of long-term antiretroviral therapy in people with HIV. Version v3.0 of the immunoSEQ assay was performed at survey level. Profiled with immunoSEQ multiplex PCR; TCRdb holds only in-frame clones, not every one. Of around 31,000 clones in the sample, 80% to 90% were seen once. Sequenced here: unsorted PBMCs, sampled 0.8 years before starting antiretroviral therapy. These receptors all stem from a man in his late teens or twenties with HIV.

This chain links TRBV5-5 with TRBJ1-4; no clear D gene. The CDR3 length is 16 residues. Per germline, CDR1 SGHKS and CDR2 YYEKEE (reference sequence). The V and J ends lost 3 bases and 2 bases respectively, with 14 bases between them. The CDR3 is CASSSTGFVTNEKLFF. As DNA, the CDR3 is TGTGCCAGCAGCTCGACCGGGTTTGTCACTAATGAAAAACTGTTTTTT.

The chain joins TRBV7-8 to TRBJ1-1; no clear D gene. From germline, CDR1 is SGHVS and CDR2 FQNEAQ. The CDR3 is 14 residues long. V shed 1 base and J shed 3 bases, with 9 bases lying between them. CDR3 sequence reads: CASSLGETYTEAFF. In DNA, the CDR3 is TGTGCCAGCAGCTTAGGCGAGACCTACACTGAAGCTTTCTTT.

This sequence joins TRBV12-5 and TRBJ1-1, with TRBD1 matching 7 bases. The length of the CDR3 is 14 residues. Germline V gives CDR1 LGHNT, CDR2 FRNRAP. V shed 1 base and J 5 bases; nucleotides not matched to a gene: 4. The CDR3 loop is CASGLGQGFTEAFF. The CDR3 DNA sequence: TGTGCTAGTGGTTTGGGACAGGGTTTTACTGAAGCTTTCTTT. Based on the CDR3 plus reference TRBV12-5 and TRBJ1-1, the full variable domain is DARVTQTPRHKVTEMGQEVTMRCQPILGHNTVFWYRQTMMQGLELLAYFRNRAPLDDSGMPKDRFSAEMPDATLATLKIQPSEPRDSAVYFCASGLGQGFTEAFFGQGTRLTVV.

The genes are TRBV19 and TRBJ2-7; 7 nucleotides align to TRBD2. The CDR3 covers 15 residues. Trimming removed 4 bases from V and 5 bases from J; junction bases left unmatched: 11. The V gene's germline CDR1 is LNHDA and CDR2 SQIVND (reference sequence). The CDR3: CASSKGTTGMDEQYF. The CDR3 coding sequence is TGTGCCAGTAGTAAGGGGACTACCGGGATGGACGAGCAGTACTTC.

This rearrangement joins TRBV6-1 to TRBJ1-5; 9 nucleotides agree with TRBD1. Germline CDR1 is MNHNS and CDR2 is SASEGT. CDR3 length equals 15 residues. V was pared by 6 bases and J by 0 bases, with 3 bases of the junction left unmatched. CDR3 nucleotides: TGTGCCAGCAGAGAACAGGGGGCTAGCAATCAGCCCCAGCATTTT. Its translation: CASREQGASNQPQHF.

Written as DNA, the CDR3 is TGTGCCAGCAGTGAAACGTACAGTTCCTATGGCTACACCTTC. The encoded protein is CASSETYSSYGYTF. The V call is TRBV6-1, the J call TRBJ1-2; no firm D call. Between the trimmed V and J ends, which lost 2 bases and 4 bases, there was a span of 11 bases. CDR1 is MNHNS, CDR2 SASEGT, per germline. The CDR3 consists of 14 residues.

This clone has a single count. This chain joins TRBV7-8 and TRBJ2-2; no clear D. CDR1 is SGHVS and CDR2 is FQNEAQ in the germline V gene. CDR3 size: 15 residues. Deletions cut 3 bases from V and 4 bases from J, with 12 bases between. The CDR3 region is CASSFAGSPTGELFF. For the CDR3, the DNA is TGTGCCAGCAGCTTTGCCGGAAGTCCCACCGGGGAGCTGTTTTTT.

The rearrangement joins TRBV4-1 to TRBJ1-2; D uncertain. This CDR3 is built from 14 residues. Per germline, CDR1 MGHRA and CDR2 YSYEKL. V shed 4 bases and J shed 2 bases, with 11 bases lying between them. The CDR3 region is CASSPSGSNYGYTF. As DNA, the CDR3 is TGCGCCAGCAGCCCCAGTGGGAGCAACTATGGCTACACCTTC.

V gene TRBV5-1 combines with J gene TRBJ1-1; 7 nucleotides align to TRBD1. Germline loops: CDR1 SGHRS, CDR2 YFSETQ. The J segment lost 2 bases and the V segment lost 7 bases, leaving 8 bases of the junction unmatched. The CDR3 covers 14 residues. The CDR3 here is CASGSRGENTEAFF. In DNA form, the CDR3 reads TGCGCCAGCGGCAGCAGGGGGGAAAACACTGAAGCTTTCTTT. Variable domain in full (rest from reference TRBV5-1 and TRBJ1-1): KAGVTQTPRYLIKTRGQQVTLSCSPISGHRSVSWYQQTPGQGLQFLFEYFSETQRNKGNFPGRFSGRQFSNSRSEMNVSTLELGDSALYLCASGSRGENTEAFFGQGTRLTVV.

The V gene is TRBV29-1, the J gene TRBJ2-3; 7 bases agree with TRBD1. Germline CDR1 is SQVTM and CDR2 is ANQGSEA. The CDR3 length is 13 residues. V lost 7 bases to trimming and J lost 6 bases; unmatched junction nucleotides: 10. In DNA form, the CDR3 reads TGCAGCGGCGACAGGGCCACAACCGATACGCAGTATTTT. It translates to CSGDRATTDTQYF.

This clone was counted only a few times. The chain links TRBV7-9 to TRBJ1-3; D remains unclear. This CDR3 spans 16 amino acids. Germline V CDR1 and CDR2: SEHNR, FQNEAQ (reference sequence). V was cut by 1 base and J by 0 bases, with 10 bases left in between. Written as DNA, the CDR3 is TGTGCCAGCAGCTTAGGGACCTGGGGCTCTGGAAACACCATATATTTT. This codes for CASSLGTWGSGNTIYF.

For the CDR3, the DNA is TGTGCCAGCTCAGGACCCGCGTCGCTTAGCTTGTATGGCTACACCTTC. It encodes CASSGPASLSLYGYTF. The chain uses TRBV14 and TRBJ1-2; D is unclear. The CDR3 consists of 16 residues. CDR1 and CDR2 from the germline V gene are SGHDN and FVKESK. The V and J ends lost 8 bases and 5 bases respectively, with 24 bases between them.

The chain has TRBV7-8 and TRBJ2-2, with D perhaps matching TRBD2 (6 bases). Trimming stripped 1 base from V and 6 bases from J, with 18 bases between. Germline V gene lookup returns CDR1 SGHVS and CDR2 FQNEAQ. The CDR3 spans 17 residues. The CDR3 coding sequence is TGTGCCAGCAGCTTAGGGAGGCGCGGGAAGCGGGCCGGGGAGCTGTTTTTT. Translated, it gives CASSLGRRGKRAGELFF.

CDR3 bases: TGTGCCAGCACCGACAGACTAGCACGGATCACCGGGGAGCTGTTTTTT. Its translation is CASTDRLARITGELFF. This chain links TRBV11-1 with TRBJ2-2, with TRBD2 matching 7 bases. CDR1 is SGHAT, CDR2 FQDESV, per germline (reference sequence). V lost 7 bases and J lost 4; bases outside the gene matches: 12. The CDR3 spans 16 residues.

J is TRBJ1-5 and V is TRBV5-8, with D perhaps matching TRBD1 (5 bases). Trimming removed 6 bases at V and 7 bases at J, with 17 bases between. Germline assignment: CDR1 SGHTS and CDR2 YDEGEE. This CDR3 has 14 residues. The CDR3 bases are TGTGCCAGCACCAAGCGTACGGGGCTGCAGCCCCAGCATTTT. Protein product: CASTKRTGLQPQHF.

V is TRBV27 and J is TRBJ2-2; D is ambiguous. V lost 5 bases and J lost 7, with 17 bases in between. CDR1 and CDR2 (germline): MNHEY, SMNVEV (reference sequence). CDR3 length equals 15 residues. CDR3 in amino acids: CASSRLAGVSGELFF. The DNA for the CDR3 is TGTGCCAGCAGTAGATTAGCTGGGGTCAGCGGGGAGCTGTTTTTT.

The J gene is TRBJ2-7, the V gene TRBV11-1; D is unresolved. Trimming removed 5 bases from V and 11 bases from J, with 22 bases in between. The CDR3 has 14 amino acids. The V gene's germline CDR1 is SGHAT and CDR2 FQDESV (reference sequence). As DNA, the CDR3 is TGTGCCAGCAGCCCATCCGGTCCGGCGACCGACAAGTACTTC. This gives the protein CASSPSGPATDKYF.

The chain couples TRBV10-1 to TRBJ2-3, with D maybe TRBD1 (6 bases). The germline CDR1 and CDR2 sequences are WNHNN and SYGVQD (reference sequence). The CDR3 is made up of 15 amino acids. Trimming left V 9 bases short and J 3 bases short, with 19 bases between. The chain's CDR3 is CARAFYREWTDTQYF. CDR3 DNA: TGCGCCAGGGCTTTCTACAGGGAGTGGACAGATACGCAGTATTTT.

The chain employs TRBV6-1 and TRBJ1-6, with D unresolved. The CDR3 length is 14 residues. Between the trimmed V and J ends, which lost 8 bases and 1 base, there was a span of 9 bases. CDR1 and CDR2 from the germline V gene are MNHNS and SASEGT. The CDR3 loop reads CASGSNSYNSPLHF. The CDR3 DNA reads TGTGCCAGCGGGTCGAATTCCTATAATTCACCCCTCCACTTT.

V and J are TRBV7-9 and TRBJ1-6, with 9 bases that match TRBD1. The junction had 10 bases not matched to a gene; V was cut back by 6 bases and J by 13 bases. The CDR3 consists of 14 residues. Germline CDR1 SEHNR, CDR2 FQNEAQ (reference sequence). The CDR3 DNA follows: TGTGCCAGCAGTCAGGGGGACAGGGATTACCCCCTCCACTTT. Residues: CASSQGDRDYPLHF.

The J gene is TRBJ1-2, the V gene TRBV6-5; 11 nucleotides line up with TRBD1. From germline, CDR1 is MNHEY and CDR2 SVGAGI. Trimming cost V 2 bases and J 5 bases; bases outside gene matches: 4. The CDR3 contains 15 residues. CDR3 nucleotides: TGTGCCAGCAGTTACGGGACAGGGGGATTATATGGCTACACCTTC. This codes for CASSYGTGGLYGYTF.

The CDR3 DNA follows: TGTGCCAGCAGCTTTCTAGCGGGGAGCTACAATGAGCAGTTCTTC. As protein: CASSFLAGSYNEQFF. The chain joins TRBV7-3 to TRBJ2-1; 9 positions agree with TRBD2. Germline CDR1 SGHTA, CDR2 FQGTGA. The CDR3 has 15 residues. The V and J ends lost 3 bases and 3 bases, in that order; junction bases with no gene match: 3.

This chain joins TRBV29-1 and TRBJ2-1; the D is unclear. Germline CDR1 is SQVTM and CDR2 is ANQGSEA. There are 15 residues in the CDR3. V shed 7 bases and J shed 6 bases, with 22 bases lying between them. CDR3 sequence: CSAVDGRLKINEQFF. In DNA, the CDR3 is TGCAGCGCCGTCGACGGAAGACTTAAAATCAATGAGCAGTTCTTC.

This clone was counted a single time. CDR3 DNA sequence: TGCGCCAGCAGCCAACTCGGTCCGGGACGCGAGCAGTACTTC. It codes for CASSQLGPGREQYF. The chain carries TRBV4-1 and TRBJ2-7; the D gene could be TRBD1 or TRBD2 (5 bases each). CDR1 and CDR2 (germline): MGHRA, YSYEKL. This CDR3 has 14 residues. V lost 2 bases to trimming and J lost 6 bases, with 14 bases between them.

The chain employs TRBV19 and TRBJ1-5, with D perhaps TRBD1 (5 bases). Trimming stripped 6 bases from V and 5 bases from J, with 11 bases between. Germline V gene data show CDR1 as LNHDA and CDR2 as SQIVND (reference sequence). This CDR3 region has 13 residues. The CDR3 DNA reads TGTGCCAGTAGCCAAGCCAGGGATCAGCCCCAGCATTTT. Encoded protein: CASSQARDQPQHF.

This rearrangement joins TRBV9 to TRBJ2-3, with TRBD2 matching 9 bases. The V gene's germline CDR1 is SGDLS and CDR2 YYNGEE. The CDR3 runs to 16 residues. After removal of 0 bases from V and 7 bases from J, the junction contained 9 bases not matched to a gene. CDR3 nucleotide sequence: TGTGCCAGCAGCGTAGGTGTTTTAGCGGGAGATAATACGCAGTATTTT. Amino acids: CASSVGVLAGDNTQYF.

The chain recombines TRBV4-1 with TRBJ2-4; D is tentatively TRBD1 or TRBD2 (5 bases each). CDR3 length equals 16 residues. Germline CDR1 MGHRA, CDR2 YSYEKL. V lost 4 bases and J lost 8, with 21 bases in between. CDR3 sequence: CASSLSRDGPKDIQYF. DNA for the CDR3: TGCGCCAGCAGCCTAAGCCGGGACGGCCCCAAGGACATTCAGTACTTC.

For the CDR3, the DNA is TGCGCCAGCAGCCAAGAGCCCGTGGGCTACGAGCAGTACTTC. It translates to CASSQEPVGYEQYF. V usage is TRBV4-3 and J usage is TRBJ2-7, with D unclear. In germline, CDR1 is LGHNA, CDR2 YSLEER. V shed 0 bases and J shed 3 bases, with 9 bases lying between them. The CDR3 extends over 14 amino acids.

The chain is built from TRBV18 and TRBJ2-2, with D unclear. The CDR3 sequence is 16 residues long. From germline, CDR1 is KGHSH and CDR2 LQKENI. Trimming took off 1 base at V and 2 bases at J, with 11 bases between the two ends. The CDR3 sequence: CASSPQPPRNTGELFF. As DNA, the CDR3 is TGTGCCAGCTCACCACAACCCCCCAGAAACACCGGGGAGCTGTTTTTT.

This clone came up a few times. The CDR3 loop is CASGGDYNEQFF. The CDR3 DNA follows: TGTGCCAGCGGCGGGGACTACAATGAGCAGTTCTTC. The V and J genes are TRBV2 and TRBJ2-1; a possible D gene is TRBD2 (6 bases). Germline assignment: CDR1 SNHLY and CDR2 FYNNEI. This CDR3 comprises 12 residues. The V and J ends lost 8 bases and 3 bases respectively, with 8 bases between them.